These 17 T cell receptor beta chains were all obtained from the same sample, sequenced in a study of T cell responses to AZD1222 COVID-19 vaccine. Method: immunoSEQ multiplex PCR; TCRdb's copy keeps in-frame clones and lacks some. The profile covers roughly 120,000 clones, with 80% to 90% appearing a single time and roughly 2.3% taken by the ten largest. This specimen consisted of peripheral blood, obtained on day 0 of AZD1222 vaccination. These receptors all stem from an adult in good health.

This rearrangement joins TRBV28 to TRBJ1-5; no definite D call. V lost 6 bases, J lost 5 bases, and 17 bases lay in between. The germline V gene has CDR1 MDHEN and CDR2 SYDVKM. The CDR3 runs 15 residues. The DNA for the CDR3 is TGTGCCAGCAGCCCACCCCAGGTTGGGGATCAGCCCCAGCATTTT. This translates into CASSPPQVGDQPQHF.

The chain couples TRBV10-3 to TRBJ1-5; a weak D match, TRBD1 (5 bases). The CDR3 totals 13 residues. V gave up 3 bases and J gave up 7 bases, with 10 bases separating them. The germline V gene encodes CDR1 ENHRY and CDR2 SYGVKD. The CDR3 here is CAISDRVGQPQHF. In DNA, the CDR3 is TGTGCCATCAGTGACAGGGTGGGACAGCCCCAGCATTTT.

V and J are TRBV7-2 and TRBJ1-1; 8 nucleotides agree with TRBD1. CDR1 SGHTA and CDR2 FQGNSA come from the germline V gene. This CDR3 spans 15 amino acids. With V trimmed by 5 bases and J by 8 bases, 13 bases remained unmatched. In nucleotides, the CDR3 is TGTGCCAGCAGCCCCCGGACCGGACAGGGAAACGAAGCTTTCTTT. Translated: CASSPRTGQGNEAFF.

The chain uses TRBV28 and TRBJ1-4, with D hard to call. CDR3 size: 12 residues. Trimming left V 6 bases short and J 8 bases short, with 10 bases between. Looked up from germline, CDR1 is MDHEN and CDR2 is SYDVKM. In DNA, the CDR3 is TGTGCCAGCAGGGTTCTCGGGGAAAAACTGTTTTTT. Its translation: CASRVLGEKLFF.

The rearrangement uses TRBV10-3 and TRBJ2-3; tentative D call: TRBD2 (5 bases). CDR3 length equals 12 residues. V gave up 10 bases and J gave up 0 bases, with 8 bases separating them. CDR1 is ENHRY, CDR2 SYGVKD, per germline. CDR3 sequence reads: CATRTSTDTQYF. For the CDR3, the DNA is TGTGCCACGCGGACTAGCACAGATACGCAGTATTTT.

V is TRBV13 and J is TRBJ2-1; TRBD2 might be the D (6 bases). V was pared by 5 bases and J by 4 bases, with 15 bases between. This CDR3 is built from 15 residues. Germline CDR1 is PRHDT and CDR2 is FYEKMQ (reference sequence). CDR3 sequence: CASSRRGGTYNEQFF. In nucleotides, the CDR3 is TGTGCCAGCAGCCGGCGGGGCGGAACTTACAATGAGCAGTTCTTC.

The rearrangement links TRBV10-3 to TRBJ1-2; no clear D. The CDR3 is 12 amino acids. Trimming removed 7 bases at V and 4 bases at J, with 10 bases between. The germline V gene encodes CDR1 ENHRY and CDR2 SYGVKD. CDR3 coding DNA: TGTGCCATCACCGGGGTCGGCTATGGCTACACCTTC. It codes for CAITGVGYGYTF.

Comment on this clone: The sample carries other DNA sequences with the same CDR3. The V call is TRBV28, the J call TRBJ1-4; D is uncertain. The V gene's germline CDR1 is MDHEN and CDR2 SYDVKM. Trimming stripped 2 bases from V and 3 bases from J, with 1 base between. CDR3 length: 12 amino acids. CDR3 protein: CASSLPNEKLFF. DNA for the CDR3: TGTGCCAGCAGTTTACCTAATGAAAAACTGTTTTTT.

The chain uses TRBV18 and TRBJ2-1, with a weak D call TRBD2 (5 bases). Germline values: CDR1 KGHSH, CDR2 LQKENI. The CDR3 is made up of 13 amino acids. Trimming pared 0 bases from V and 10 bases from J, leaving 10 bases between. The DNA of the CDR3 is TGTGCCAGCTCACCACCGGCGGGTGAAGAGCAGTTCTTC. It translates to CASSPPAGEEQFF.

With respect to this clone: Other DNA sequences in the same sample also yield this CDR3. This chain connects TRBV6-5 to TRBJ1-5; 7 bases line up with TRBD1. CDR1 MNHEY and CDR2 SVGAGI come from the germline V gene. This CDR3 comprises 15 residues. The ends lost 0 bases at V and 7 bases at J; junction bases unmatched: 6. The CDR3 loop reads CASSYSGGGGQPQHF. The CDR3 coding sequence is TGTGCCAGCAGTTACTCAGGGGGCGGGGGGCAGCCCCAGCATTTT.

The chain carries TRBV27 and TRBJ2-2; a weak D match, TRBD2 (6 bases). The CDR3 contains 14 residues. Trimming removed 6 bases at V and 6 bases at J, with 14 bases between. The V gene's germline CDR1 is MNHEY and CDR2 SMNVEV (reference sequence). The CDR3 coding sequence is TGTGCCAGCAGCCTCACCTGGGGGGCCGGGGAGCTGTTTTTT. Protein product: CASSLTWGAGELFF.

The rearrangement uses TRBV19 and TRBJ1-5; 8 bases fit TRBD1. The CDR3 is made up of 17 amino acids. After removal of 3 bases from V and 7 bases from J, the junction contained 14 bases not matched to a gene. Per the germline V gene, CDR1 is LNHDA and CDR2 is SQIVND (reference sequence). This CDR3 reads CASSMTQGAWASQPQHF. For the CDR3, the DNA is TGTGCCAGTAGTATGACTCAGGGGGCCTGGGCTAGCCAGCCCCAGCATTTT.

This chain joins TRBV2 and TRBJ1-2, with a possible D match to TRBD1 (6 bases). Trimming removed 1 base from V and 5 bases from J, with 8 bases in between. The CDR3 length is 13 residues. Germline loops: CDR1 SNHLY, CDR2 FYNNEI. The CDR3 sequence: CASSEDQGYGYTF. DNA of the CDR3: TGTGCCAGCAGTGAAGACCAGGGGTATGGCTACACCTTC.

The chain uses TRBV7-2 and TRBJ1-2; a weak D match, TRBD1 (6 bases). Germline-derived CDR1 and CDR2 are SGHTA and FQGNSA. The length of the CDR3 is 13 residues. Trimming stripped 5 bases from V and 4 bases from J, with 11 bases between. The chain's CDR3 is CASSLDRIYGYTF. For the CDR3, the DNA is TGTGCCAGCAGCCTTGACAGGATCTATGGCTACACCTTC.

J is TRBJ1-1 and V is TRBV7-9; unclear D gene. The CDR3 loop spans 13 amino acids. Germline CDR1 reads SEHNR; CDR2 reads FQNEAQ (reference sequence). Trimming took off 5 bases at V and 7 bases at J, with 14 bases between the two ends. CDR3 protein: CASSPDSGNEAFF. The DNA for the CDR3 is TGTGCCAGCAGCCCCGACTCGGGGAATGAAGCTTTCTTT.

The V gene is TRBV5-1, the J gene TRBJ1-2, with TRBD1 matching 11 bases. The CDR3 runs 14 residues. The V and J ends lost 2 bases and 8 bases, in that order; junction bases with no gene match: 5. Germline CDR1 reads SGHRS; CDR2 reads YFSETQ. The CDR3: CASSLGQGARGYTF. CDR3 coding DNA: TGCGCCAGCAGCTTAGGACAGGGGGCACGGGGCTACACCTTC. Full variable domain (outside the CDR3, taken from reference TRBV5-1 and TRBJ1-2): KAGVTQTPRYLIKTRGQQVTLSCSPISGHRSVSWYQQTPGQGLQFLFEYFSETQRNKGNFPGRFSGRQFSNSRSEMNVSTLELGDSALYLCASSLGQGARGYTFGSGTRLTVV.

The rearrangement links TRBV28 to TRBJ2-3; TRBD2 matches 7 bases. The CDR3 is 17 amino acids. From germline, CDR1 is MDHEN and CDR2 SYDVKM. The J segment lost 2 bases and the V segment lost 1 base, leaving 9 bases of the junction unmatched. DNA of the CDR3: TGTGCCAGCAGTTTATTCCCCCGGGCGGGAGCCACAGATACGCAGTATTTT. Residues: CASSLFPRAGATDTQYF.